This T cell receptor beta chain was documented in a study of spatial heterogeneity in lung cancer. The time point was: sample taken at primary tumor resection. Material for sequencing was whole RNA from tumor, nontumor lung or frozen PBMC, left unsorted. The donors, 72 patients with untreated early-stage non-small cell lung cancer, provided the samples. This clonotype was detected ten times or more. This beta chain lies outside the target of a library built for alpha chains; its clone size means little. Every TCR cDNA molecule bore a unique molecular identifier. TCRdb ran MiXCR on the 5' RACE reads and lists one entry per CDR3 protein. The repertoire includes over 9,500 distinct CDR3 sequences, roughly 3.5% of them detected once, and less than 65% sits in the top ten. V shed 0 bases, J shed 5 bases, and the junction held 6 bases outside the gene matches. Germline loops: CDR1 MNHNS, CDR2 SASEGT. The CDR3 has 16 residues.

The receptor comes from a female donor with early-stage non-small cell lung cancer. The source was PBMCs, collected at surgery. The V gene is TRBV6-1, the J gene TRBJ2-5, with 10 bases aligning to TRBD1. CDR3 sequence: CASSEAQGTGVETQYF. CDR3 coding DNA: TGTGCCAGCAGTGAAGCGCAGGGGACAGGGGTTGAGACCCAGTACTTC.